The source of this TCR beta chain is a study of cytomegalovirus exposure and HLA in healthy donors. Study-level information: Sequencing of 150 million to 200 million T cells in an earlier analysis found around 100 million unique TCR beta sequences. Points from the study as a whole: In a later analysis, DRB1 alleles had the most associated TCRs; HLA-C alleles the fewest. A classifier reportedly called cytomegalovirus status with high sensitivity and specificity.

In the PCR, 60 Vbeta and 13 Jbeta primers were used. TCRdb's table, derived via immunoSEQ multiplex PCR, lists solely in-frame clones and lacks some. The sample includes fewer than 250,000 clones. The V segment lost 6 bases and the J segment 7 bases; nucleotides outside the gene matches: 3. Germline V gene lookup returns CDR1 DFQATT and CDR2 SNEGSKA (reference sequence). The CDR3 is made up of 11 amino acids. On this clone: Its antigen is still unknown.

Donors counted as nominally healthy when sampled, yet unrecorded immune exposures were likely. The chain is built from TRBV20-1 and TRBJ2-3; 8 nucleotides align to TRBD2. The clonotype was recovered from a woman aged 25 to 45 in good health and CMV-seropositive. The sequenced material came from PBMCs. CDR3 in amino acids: CSAGGAYTQYF. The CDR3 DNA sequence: TGCAGTGCCGGGGGGGCCTATACGCAGTATTTT.